These 25 T cell receptor beta chains were sequenced from one sample in a study of shared clonotypes between healthy human individuals. Measured with immunoSEQ multiplex PCR; TCRdb has only the in-frame clones, and not every one. The sample has 1.6 million or so clones; roughly 97% are singletons. Material for sequencing was naive CD4+ T cells sorted from blood. Subset reported: CD45RA+ positively selected. These receptors came from a man aged 25 to 45 in good health.

The chain combines TRBV11-2 with TRBJ2-7, with D uncertain. The germline CDR1 and CDR2 sequences are SGHAT and FQNNGV. This CDR3 has 15 residues. Trimming left V 1 base short and J 7 bases short, with 17 bases between. CDR3 in amino acids: CASSLGSRAPQEQYF. In DNA, the CDR3 is TGTGCCAGCAGCTTAGGAAGTAGGGCCCCTCAGGAGCAGTACTTC.

This chain uses TRBV5-8 with TRBJ2-7; D call uncertain. V was cut by 2 bases and J by 0 bases, with 9 bases left in between. The CDR3 is 14 amino acids. Germline V gives CDR1 SGHTS, CDR2 YDEGEE. In DNA form, the CDR3 reads TGTGCCAGCAGCTTTCGTCCTATCTCCTACGAGCAGTACTTC. Its protein is CASSFRPISYEQYF.

V is TRBV5-1 and J is TRBJ2-7; 9 bases map to TRBD2. The CDR3 runs to 14 residues. V shed 4 bases, J shed 7 bases, and the junction held 9 bases outside the gene matches. Germline CDR1 reads SGHRS; CDR2 reads YFSETQ. In DNA, the CDR3 is TGCGCCAGCAGCCTTAGCGGGAGTTTCGGAGAGCAGTACTTC. This translates into CASSLSGSFGEQYF.

J is TRBJ1-2 and V is TRBV5-4, with 7 bases identical to TRBD1. The CDR3 totals 17 residues. Trimming cost V 4 bases and J 3 bases; bases outside gene matches: 15. Per germline, CDR1 SGHNT and CDR2 YYREEE (reference sequence). CDR3 region: CASSPSRQGYLDYGYTF. CDR3 nucleotide sequence: TGTGCCAGCAGCCCGTCGAGACAGGGTTATTTAGACTATGGCTACACCTTC. Drawing the rest from reference TRBV5-4 and TRBJ1-2, the complete variable domain is ETGVTQSPTHLIKTRGQQVTLRCSSQSGHNTVSWYQQALGQGPQFIFQYYREEENGRGNFPPRFSGLQFPNYSSELNVNALELDDSALYLCASSPSRQGYLDYGYTFGSGTRLTVV.

The V gene is TRBV5-1, the J gene TRBJ2-7; 8 nucleotides agree with TRBD1. Germline-derived CDR1 and CDR2 are SGHRS and YFSETQ. Trimming took 1 base from V and 6 from J; bases not matched to a gene: 9. The CDR3 has 15 residues. The CDR3 DNA sequence: TGCGCCAGCAGCTTGCAACCGGGACAGGAAAGCGAGCAGTACTTC. Residues: CASSLQPGQESEQYF. The variable domain in full, with the rest retrieved from reference TRBV5-1 and TRBJ2-7, is KAGVTQTPRYLIKTRGQQVTLSCSPISGHRSVSWYQQTPGQGLQFLFEYFSETQRNKGNFPGRFSGRQFSNSRSEMNVSTLELGDSALYLCASSLQPGQESEQYFGPGTRLTVT.

This rearrangement joins TRBV7-9 to TRBJ1-1; D unresolved. Trimming cost V 8 bases and J 0 bases, with 13 bases left between them. Germline assignment: CDR1 SEHNR and CDR2 FQNEAQ (reference sequence). The CDR3 extends over 14 amino acids. The CDR3 DNA sequence: TGTGCCAGCCTACCCGGGAGTTTGAACACTGAAGCTTTCTTT. The encoded protein is CASLPGSLNTEAFF.

This rearrangement joins TRBV6-1 to TRBJ2-7; possibly TRBD1 for D (6 bases). Trimming pared 3 bases from V and 4 bases from J, leaving 13 bases between. This CDR3 is built from 14 residues. In germline, CDR1 is MNHNS, CDR2 SASEGT. In DNA form, the CDR3 reads TGTGCCAGCAGTGACCACAGGGTGGGGTACGAGCAGTACTTC. This translates into CASSDHRVGYEQYF.

Only one count was recorded for this clone. The sample holds other DNA sequences that translate to the same CDR3. The rearrangement links TRBV28 to TRBJ1-5; D might be TRBD1 (5 bases). Trimming took 3 bases from V and 6 from J, leaving 6 bases between them. In germline, CDR1 is MDHEN, CDR2 SYDVKM. CDR3 length: 12 amino acids. DNA of the CDR3: TGTGCCAGCAGTTTTAGGGGTCAGCCCCAGCATTTT. Translated: CASSFRGQPQHF.

This chain joins TRBV7-3 and TRBJ2-2, with unresolved D. Trimming took off 2 bases at V and 6 bases at J, with 7 bases between the two ends. CDR3 length equals 13 residues. From germline, CDR1 is SGHTA and CDR2 FQGTGA. The CDR3 is CASSLQGSGELFF. Here the CDR3 DNA reads TGTGCCAGCAGCTTACAAGGATCCGGGGAGCTGTTTTTT.

The chain joins TRBV6-5 to TRBJ2-7; 8 bases map to TRBD1. The germline V gene has CDR1 MNHEY and CDR2 SVGAGI. Germline trimming cut 8 bases from V and 5 bases from J; bases unmatched to any gene: 11. The CDR3 runs 14 residues. The CDR3 DNA sequence: TGTGCCAGCCAACGTACAGGGGGTTCCCACGAGCAGTACTTC. Protein: CASQRTGGSHEQYF.

The chain is built from TRBV19 and TRBJ2-7, with TRBD1 identical over 8 bases. This CDR3 is built from 14 residues. The germline gives CDR1 LNHDA, CDR2 SQIVND (reference sequence). J was trimmed by 5 bases and V by 5 bases; bases with no gene match: 8. The CDR3, as DNA: TGTGCCAGTAGTCCGAGGACAGGGCCCAACGAGCAGTACTTC. Its translation is CASSPRTGPNEQYF. Complete variable domain (other parts from reference TRBV19 and TRBJ2-7): DGGITQSPKYLFRKEGQNVTLSCEQNLNHDAMYWYRQDPGQGLRLIYYSQIVNDFQKGDIAEGYSVSREKKESFPLTVTSAQKNPTAFYLCASSPRTGPNEQYFGPGTRLTVT.

The rearrangement joins TRBV15 to TRBJ2-7; 10 nucleotides align to TRBD2. CDR1 is LNHNV and CDR2 is YYDKDF in the germline V gene (reference sequence). The ends lost 0 bases at V and 6 bases at J; junction bases unmatched: 14. This CDR3 is built from 18 residues. The CDR3 sequence: CATSRDKWISGREGEQYF. CDR3 DNA: TGTGCCACCAGCAGAGATAAGTGGATCAGCGGGAGGGAGGGCGAGCAGTACTTC. Using reference TRBV15 and TRBJ2-7 for the parts outside the CDR3, the full variable domain is DAMVIQNPRYQVTQFGKPVTLSCSQTLNHNVMYWYQQKSSQAPKLLFHYYDKDFNNEADTPDNFQSRRPNTSFCFLDIRSPGLGDTAMYLCATSRDKWISGREGEQYFGPGTRLTVT.

The V and J genes are TRBV4-3 and TRBJ2-5; 11 bases align to TRBD1. CDR1 and CDR2 from the germline V gene are LGHNA and YSLEER. This CDR3 is built from 17 residues. Losses at the gene ends were 1 base for V and 3 bases for J; bases not matched to a gene: 7. CDR3 region: CASSQGYPGQGEETQYF. The CDR3 DNA follows: TGCGCCAGCAGCCAAGGTTATCCGGGACAGGGGGAAGAGACCCAGTACTTC.

The chain carries TRBV21-1 and TRBJ2-7; the D call of TRBD1 is as the table states it, not checked on the DNA. TRBV21-1 is flagged as a pseudogene. The CDR3 is 15 amino acids. CDR3 nucleotide sequence: TGTGCCAGCAGCTTCCGGGACAGGGGGTGTTACGAGCAGTACTTC. Amino acids: CASSFRDRGCYEQYF.

J is TRBJ2-3 and V is TRBV4-1; a possible D gene is TRBD1 (7 bases). Germline V gives CDR1 MGHRA, CDR2 YSYEKL. V was pared by 2 bases and J by 6 bases, with 18 bases between. The CDR3 length is 16 residues. CDR3 DNA: TGCGCCAGCAGCCAACCAAAACGGGCAGGGGGGGATACGCAGTATTTT. Amino acids: CASSQPKRAGGDTQYF.

The chain employs TRBV6-4 and TRBJ2-3; TRBD2 aligns across 7 bases. J gave up 1 base and V 6 bases, and 4 bases lay outside the gene matches. CDR1 and CDR2 from the germline V gene are MRHNA and SNTAGT. CDR3 size: 14 residues. CDR3 coding DNA: TGTGCCAGCAGCGCTAGCGGCCGCACAGATACGCAGTATTTT. Protein sequence: CASSASGRTDTQYF.

The chain couples TRBV7-9 to TRBJ1-2; D is undetermined. The germline V and J ends were trimmed by 4 bases and 5 bases, with 8 bases remaining between them. The germline gives CDR1 SEHNR, CDR2 FQNEAQ (reference sequence). This CDR3 region has 12 residues. CDR3 DNA: TGTGCCAGCAGCTCAGACCCTTATGGCTACACCTTC. This sequence encodes CASSSDPYGYTF.

This chain connects TRBV25-1 to TRBJ1-4; D is possibly TRBD1 (5 bases). Trimming took off 1 base at V and 5 bases at J, with 11 bases between the two ends. Germline V gene lookup returns CDR1 MGHDK and CDR2 SYGVNS. This CDR3 spans 15 amino acids. DNA for the CDR3: TGTGCCAGCAGTGAATCCACAGGAGGAAATGAAAAACTGTTTTTT. It encodes CASSESTGGNEKLFF. The entire variable domain, with the rest obtained from reference TRBV25-1 and TRBJ1-4, is as follows: EADIYQTPRYLVIGTGKKITLECSQTMGHDKMYWYQQDPGMELHLIHYSYGVNSTEKGDLSSESTVSRIRTEHFPLTLESARPSHTSQYLCASSESTGGNEKLFFGSGTQLSVL.

In DNA form, the CDR3 reads TGCAGCGTTACAGGGGGGGAAAGGTCTGGGGCCAACGTCCTGACTTTC. Translated, it gives CSVTGGERSGANVLTF. The chain is built from TRBV29-1 and TRBJ2-6; D perhaps matches TRBD1 (8 bases). The V end was cut by 5 bases, the J end by 1 base, with 15 bases between. The CDR3 length is 16 residues. CDR1 is SQVTM, CDR2 ANQGSEA, per germline.

V gene TRBV19 combines with J gene TRBJ2-1; 7 bases agree with TRBD2. CDR1 is LNHDA, CDR2 SQIVND, per germline (reference sequence). V was clipped by 6 bases and J by 4 bases; unmatched bases: 12. This CDR3 contains 16 residues. The CDR3 is CASRTFGGSQYNEQFF. CDR3 nucleotides: TGTGCCAGTAGGACGTTTGGCGGGAGCCAATACAATGAGCAGTTCTTC.

This chain uses TRBV5-5 with TRBJ2-4, with 7 nucleotides matching TRBD1. The CDR3 extends over 13 amino acids. Germline-derived CDR1 and CDR2 are SGHKS and YYEKEE (reference sequence). Trimming at V came to 0 bases and at J to 6 bases, leaving 0 bases not matched to a gene. The CDR3 nucleotides are TGTGCCAGCAGCTTGGGGGACAGAAACATTCAGTACTTC. This translates into CASSLGDRNIQYF.

V usage is TRBV2 and J usage is TRBJ1-4, with D maybe TRBD1 (6 bases). Trimming cost V 6 bases and J 9 bases, with 14 bases left between them. Germline values: CDR1 SNHLY, CDR2 FYNNEI. The CDR3 is 13 residues long. The chain's CDR3 is CASRKGGGQKLFF. DNA for the CDR3: TGTGCCAGCAGAAAAGGGGGTGGGCAAAAACTGTTTTTT.

The V and J genes are TRBV7-9 and TRBJ1-2, with D perhaps TRBD1 (5 bases). Trimming left V 3 bases short and J 8 bases short, with 13 bases between. The CDR3 runs to 13 residues. Germline V gene lookup returns CDR1 SEHNR and CDR2 FQNEAQ (reference sequence). CDR3 loop: CASSFREGNGYTF. As DNA, the CDR3 is TGTGCCAGCAGCTTCAGAGAGGGGAACGGCTACACCTTC.

Here the CDR3 DNA reads TGTGCCAGCAGTGGGACAAAGAAGCGGGAGAAGAACAATGAGCAGTTCTTC. Amino acids: CASSGTKKREKNNEQFF. The chain combines TRBV25-1 with TRBJ2-1; 8 nucleotides match TRBD2. This CDR3 has 17 residues. After removal of 4 bases from V and 5 bases from J, the junction contained 13 bases not matched to a gene. The germline gives CDR1 MGHDK, CDR2 SYGVNS.

This chain uses TRBV27 with TRBJ2-7; D unresolved. The CDR3 loop spans 14 amino acids. V was trimmed by 3 bases and J by 0 bases, leaving 9 bases between them. CDR1 is MNHEY and CDR2 is SMNVEV in the germline V gene (reference sequence). For the CDR3, the DNA is TGTGCCAGCAGTTTTTCATTACTCTCCTACGAGCAGTACTTC. Encoded protein: CASSFSLLSYEQYF.